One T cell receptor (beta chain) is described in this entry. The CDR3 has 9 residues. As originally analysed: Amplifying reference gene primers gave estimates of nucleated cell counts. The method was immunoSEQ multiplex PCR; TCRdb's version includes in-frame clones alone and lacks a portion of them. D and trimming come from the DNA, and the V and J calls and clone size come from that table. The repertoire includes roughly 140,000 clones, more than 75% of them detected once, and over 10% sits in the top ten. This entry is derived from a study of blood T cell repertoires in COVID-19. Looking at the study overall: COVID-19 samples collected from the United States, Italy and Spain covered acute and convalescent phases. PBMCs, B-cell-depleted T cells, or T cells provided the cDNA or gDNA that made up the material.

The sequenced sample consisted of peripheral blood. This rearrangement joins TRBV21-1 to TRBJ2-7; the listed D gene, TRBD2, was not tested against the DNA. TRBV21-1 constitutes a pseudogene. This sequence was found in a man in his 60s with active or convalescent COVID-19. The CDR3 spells CASSNRQYF. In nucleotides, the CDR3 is TGTGCCAGCAGTAATCGTCAGTACTTC.